Shown below are 15 T cell receptor beta chains from a single sample sequenced in a study of Ad26.COV2.S vaccination and SARS-CoV-2 variants. Treatment defined: 19 received Ad26.COV2.S at low or high dose, single or two shots; several received placebo; per-sample allocation not given. Material that was analyzed had been drawn on day 63 after the first vaccine or placebo injection. The table came from immunoSEQ multiplex PCR; TCRdb's copy has only in-frame clones and leaves some out. This sample has 510,000 or so clones; 87% occur once, and the top ten carry about 13%. This specimen consisted of peripheral blood, obtained in a trial of Ad26.COV2.S vaccine versus placebo. The source is a person aged 18-65 years who received the Ad26.COV2.S COVID-19 vaccine or a placebo.

The chain combines TRBV19 with TRBJ2-7, with D perhaps TRBD1 (6 bases). The V end lost 9 bases, the J end lost 3 bases, and 12 bases lay between the germline ends. The CDR3 consists of 12 residues. Germline lookup yields CDR1 LNHDA and CDR2 SQIVND (reference sequence). DNA for the CDR3: TGTGCCAGCAGCAGGGGCAGCTACGAGCAGTACTTC. Its protein is CASSRGSYEQYF.

The chain employs TRBV19 and TRBJ1-1; no reliable D call. CDR1 is LNHDA, CDR2 SQIVND, per germline (reference sequence). The CDR3 consists of 15 residues. Trimming shortened V by 7 bases and J by 0 bases, and 15 bases separated the two germline ends. Written as DNA, the CDR3 is TGTGCCAGTACCCCCGACGTGTTGATGAACACTGAAGCTTTCTTT. Its translation: CASTPDVLMNTEAFF.

This clone was detected only a few times. V and J are TRBV10-3 and TRBJ2-1, with a weak D call TRBD2 (5 bases). The CDR3 consists of 12 residues. Trimming removed 5 bases at V and 7 bases at J, with 9 bases between. Per germline, CDR1 ENHRY and CDR2 SYGVKD. CDR3 sequence reads: CAISPGSNEQFF. As DNA, the CDR3 is TGTGCCATCAGTCCGGGATCAAATGAGCAGTTCTTC.

The chain joins TRBV28 to TRBJ1-6; TRBD1 matches 9 bases. Per germline, CDR1 MDHEN and CDR2 SYDVKM. The CDR3 is 13 residues long. V was clipped by 10 bases and J by 6 bases; unmatched bases: 4. The CDR3 region is CATPGQGNSPLHF. CDR3 sequence (DNA): TGTGCCACCCCGGGACAGGGTAATTCACCCCTCCACTTT.

The DNA of the CDR3 is TGTGCCAGCAGTTTCGACAGTAAAAACATTCAGTACTTC. This gives the protein CASSFDSKNIQYF. V is TRBV2 and J is TRBJ2-4, with D possibly being TRBD1 (5 bases). Between the trimmed V and J ends, which lost 5 bases and 4 bases, there was a span of 9 bases. The CDR3 spans 13 residues. CDR1 is SNHLY and CDR2 is FYNNEI in the germline V gene.

This clone showed up just a few times. The V gene is TRBV7-8, the J gene TRBJ2-2; 7 positions agree with TRBD1. Looked up from germline, CDR1 is SGHVS and CDR2 is FQNEAQ. The CDR3 consists of 15 residues. V lost 7 bases, J lost 3 bases, and 8 bases stayed unmatched. For the CDR3, the DNA is TGTGCCAGCACACCCGGGACAGCATACACCGGGGAGCTGTTTTTT. Residues: CASTPGTAYTGELFF.

Only one count was recorded for this clone. This chain connects TRBV19 to TRBJ1-2, with a tentative D call TRBD1 (6 bases). V was cut by 7 bases and J by 7 bases, with 19 bases left in between. Looked up from germline, CDR1 is LNHDA and CDR2 is SQIVND (reference sequence). This CDR3 spans 14 amino acids. The CDR3 reads CASNIGQIRGGYTF. CDR3 DNA sequence: TGTGCCAGTAATATCGGACAGATCAGAGGTGGCTACACCTTC.

The V gene is TRBV7-2, the J gene TRBJ2-1; TRBD2 matches 8 bases. CDR3 length: 14 residues. Germline V CDR1 and CDR2: SGHTA, FQGNSA. With V trimmed by 6 bases and J by 4 bases, 5 bases remained unmatched. The CDR3 sequence: CASRGGRLYNEQFF. The CDR3 region has the DNA TGTGCCAGCAGAGGCGGGAGGCTATACAATGAGCAGTTCTTC.

This rearrangement joins TRBV5-4 to TRBJ2-1; 11 bases match TRBD2. This CDR3 comprises 14 residues. Trimming took 7 bases from V and 7 from J; bases not matched to a gene: 7. Germline assignment: CDR1 SGHNT and CDR2 YYREEE (reference sequence). CDR3 sequence reads: CASSLAGGRNEQFF. Written as DNA, the CDR3 is TGTGCCAGCTCTTTAGCGGGAGGGAGGAATGAGCAGTTCTTC.

Comments on this clone: The same CDR3 is also encoded by other DNA sequences in this sample. The V and J genes are TRBV30 and TRBJ2-7; D ambiguous. The CDR3 sequence is 11 residues long. V lost 1 base and J 2 bases, leaving 3 bases between the germline ends. Germline V gene lookup returns CDR1 GTSNPN and CDR2 SVGIG (reference sequence). CDR3 residues: CAWSAAYEQYF. The CDR3 DNA reads as TGTGCCTGGAGTGCCGCCTACGAGCAGTACTTC.

Only a few counts were recorded for this clone. This rearrangement joins TRBV9 to TRBJ2-7; no definite D call. This CDR3 has 14 amino acids. Trimming shortened V by 0 bases and J by 9 bases, and 16 bases separated the two germline ends. Germline V gene sequence: CDR1 SGDLS, CDR2 YYNGEE. The CDR3 reads CASSVDPTEGWQYF. DNA of the CDR3: TGTGCCAGCAGCGTAGACCCCACCGAAGGGTGGCAGTACTTC.

The gene calls are TRBV4-2 and TRBJ2-5; TRBD2 matches 8 bases. The CDR3 covers 17 residues. Germline CDR1 LGHNA, CDR2 YNFKEQ. V was pared by 0 bases and J by 5 bases, with 11 bases of the junction left unmatched. CDR3 DNA: TGTGCCAGCAGCCAAGATAGCGGGACCAGTAACCCGGAGACCCAGTACTTC. This sequence encodes CASSQDSGTSNPETQYF.

The gene calls are TRBV19 and TRBJ1-2; D is unclear. Germline V lookup: CDR1 LNHDA, CDR2 SQIVND (reference sequence). The CDR3 spans 15 residues. V was cut by 4 bases and J by 4 bases, with 16 bases left in between. CDR3 protein: CASSNGPGRAYGYTF. CDR3 nucleotides: TGTGCCAGTAGTAACGGGCCCGGTCGGGCCTATGGCTACACCTTC.

The CDR3: CASSLEGTSGSPEQFF. The CDR3 bases are TGTGCCAGCAGCTTGGAAGGGACTAGCGGGAGTCCTGAGCAGTTCTTC. V and J are TRBV5-6 and TRBJ2-1; 14 nucleotides line up with TRBD2. The CDR3 length is 16 residues. V shed 0 bases, J shed 9 bases, and the junction held 5 bases outside the gene matches. Germline V gene data show CDR1 as SGHDT and CDR2 as YYEEEE.

This clone came up a few times. The rearrangement links TRBV29-1 to TRBJ1-2; D uncertain. Trimming took 6 bases from V and 5 from J, leaving 7 bases between them. This CDR3 comprises 10 residues. The V gene's germline CDR1 is SQVTM and CDR2 ANQGSEA. The CDR3 protein is CSVREYGYTF. As DNA, the CDR3 is TGCAGCGTACGGGAATATGGCTACACCTTC.